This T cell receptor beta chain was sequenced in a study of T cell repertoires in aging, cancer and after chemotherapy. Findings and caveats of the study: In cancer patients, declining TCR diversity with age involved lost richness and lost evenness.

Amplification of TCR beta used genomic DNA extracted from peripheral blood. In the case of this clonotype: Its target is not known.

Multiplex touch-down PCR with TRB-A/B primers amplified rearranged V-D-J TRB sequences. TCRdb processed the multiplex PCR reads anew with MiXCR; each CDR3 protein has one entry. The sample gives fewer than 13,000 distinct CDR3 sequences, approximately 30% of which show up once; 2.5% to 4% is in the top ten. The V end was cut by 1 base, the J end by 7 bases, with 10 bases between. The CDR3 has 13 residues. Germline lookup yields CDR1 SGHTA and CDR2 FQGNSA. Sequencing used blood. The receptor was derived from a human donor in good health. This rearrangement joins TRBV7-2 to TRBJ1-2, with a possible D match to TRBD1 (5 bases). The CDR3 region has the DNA TGTGCCAGCAGCTTAGATGTGGGGCCTGGCTACACCTTC. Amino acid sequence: CASSLDVGPGYTF.